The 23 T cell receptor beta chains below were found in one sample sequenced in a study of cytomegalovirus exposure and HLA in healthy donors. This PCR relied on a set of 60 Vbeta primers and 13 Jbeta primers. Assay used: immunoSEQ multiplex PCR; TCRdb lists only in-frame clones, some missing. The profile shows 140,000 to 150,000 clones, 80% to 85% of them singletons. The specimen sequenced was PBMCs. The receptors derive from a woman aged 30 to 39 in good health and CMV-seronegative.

CDR3 in amino acids: CASSFSGQHYGYTF. CDR3 DNA: TGTGCCAGCAGTTTCTCGGGACAACACTATGGCTACACCTTC. This chain connects TRBV28 to TRBJ1-2, with D perhaps matching TRBD1 (6 bases). Deletions cut 3 bases from V and 3 bases from J, with 11 bases between. The V gene's germline CDR1 is MDHEN and CDR2 SYDVKM. The CDR3 is made up of 14 amino acids.

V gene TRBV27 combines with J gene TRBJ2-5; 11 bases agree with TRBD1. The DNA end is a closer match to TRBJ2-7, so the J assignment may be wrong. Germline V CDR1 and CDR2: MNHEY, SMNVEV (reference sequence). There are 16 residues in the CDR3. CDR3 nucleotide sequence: TGTGCCAGCAGTTTTAGCGCGGGGACAGGGGGGTACGAGCAGTACTTC. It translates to CASSFSAGTGGYEQYF.

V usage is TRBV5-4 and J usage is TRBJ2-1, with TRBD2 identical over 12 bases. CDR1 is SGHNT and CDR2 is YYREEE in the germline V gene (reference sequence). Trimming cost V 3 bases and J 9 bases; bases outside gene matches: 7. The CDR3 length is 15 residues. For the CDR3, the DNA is TGTGCCAGCAGCTACCGGACTAGCGGGAATAGTGAGCAGTTCTTC. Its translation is CASSYRTSGNSEQFF.

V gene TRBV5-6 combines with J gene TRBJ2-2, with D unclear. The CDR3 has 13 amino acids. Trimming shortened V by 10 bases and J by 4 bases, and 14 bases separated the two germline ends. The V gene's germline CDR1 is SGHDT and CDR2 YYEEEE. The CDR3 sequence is CAHAEYSTGELFF. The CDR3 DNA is TGTGCCCACGCGGAGTATAGCACCGGGGAGCTGTTTTTT.

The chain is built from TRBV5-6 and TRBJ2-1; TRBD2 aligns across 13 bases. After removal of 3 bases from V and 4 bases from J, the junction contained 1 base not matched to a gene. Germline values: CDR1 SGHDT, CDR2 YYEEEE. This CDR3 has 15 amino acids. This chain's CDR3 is CASSSGLAGYNEQFF. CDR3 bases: TGTGCCAGCAGCTCGGGACTAGCGGGATACAATGAGCAGTTCTTC.

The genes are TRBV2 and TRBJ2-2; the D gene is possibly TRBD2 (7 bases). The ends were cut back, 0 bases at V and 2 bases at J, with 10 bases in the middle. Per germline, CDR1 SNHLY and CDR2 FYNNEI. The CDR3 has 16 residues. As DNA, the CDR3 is TGTGCCAGCAGTGAAGCGGGGGGGCCCAACACCGGGGAGCTGTTTTTT. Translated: CASSEAGGPNTGELFF.

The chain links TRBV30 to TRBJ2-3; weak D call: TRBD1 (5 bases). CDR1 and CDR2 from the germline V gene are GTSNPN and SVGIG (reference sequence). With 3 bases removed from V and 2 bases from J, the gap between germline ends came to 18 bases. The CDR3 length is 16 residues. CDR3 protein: CAWSLLTAGHTDTQYF. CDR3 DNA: TGTGCCTGGAGCCTCTTGACAGCTGGACACACAGATACGCAGTATTTT.

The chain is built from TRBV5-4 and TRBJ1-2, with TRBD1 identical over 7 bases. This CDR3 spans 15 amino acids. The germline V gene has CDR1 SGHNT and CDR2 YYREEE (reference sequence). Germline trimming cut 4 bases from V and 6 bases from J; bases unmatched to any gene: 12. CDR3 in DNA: TGTGCCAGCAGCGTAGACAGGGAGAGAACTAATGGCTACACCTTC. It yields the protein CASSVDRERTNGYTF.

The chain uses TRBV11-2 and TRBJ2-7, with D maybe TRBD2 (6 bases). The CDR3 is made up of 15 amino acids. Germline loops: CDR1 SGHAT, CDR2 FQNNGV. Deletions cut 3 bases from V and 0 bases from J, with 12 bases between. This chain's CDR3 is CASSFGAGNSYEQYF. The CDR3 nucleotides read TGTGCCAGCAGCTTTGGGGCGGGGAACTCCTACGAGCAGTACTTC.

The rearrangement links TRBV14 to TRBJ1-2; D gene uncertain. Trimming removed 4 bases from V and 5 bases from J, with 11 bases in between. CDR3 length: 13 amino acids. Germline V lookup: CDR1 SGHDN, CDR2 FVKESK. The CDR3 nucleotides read TGTGCCAGCAGCCCCGGGGTCGGGTATGGCTACACCTTC. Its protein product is CASSPGVGYGYTF.

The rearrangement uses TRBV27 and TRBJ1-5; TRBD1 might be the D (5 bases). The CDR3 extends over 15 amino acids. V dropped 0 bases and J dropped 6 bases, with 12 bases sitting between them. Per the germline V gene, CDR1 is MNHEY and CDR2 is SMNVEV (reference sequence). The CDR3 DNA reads TGTGCCAGCAGTTTATCCTGGGGCTTGTTTCAGCCCCAGCATTTT. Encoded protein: CASSLSWGLFQPQHF.

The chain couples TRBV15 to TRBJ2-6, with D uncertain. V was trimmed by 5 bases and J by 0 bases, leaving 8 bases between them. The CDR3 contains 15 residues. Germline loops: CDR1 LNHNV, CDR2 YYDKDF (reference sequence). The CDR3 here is CATSPRISGANVLTF. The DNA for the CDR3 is TGTGCCACCAGCCCGCGAATCTCTGGGGCCAACGTCCTGACTTTC.

The CDR3 loop reads CASSFRRATNEKLFF. The DNA of the CDR3 is TGTGCCAGCAGCTTCCGCAGGGCAACTAATGAAAAACTGTTTTTT. The chain links TRBV11-2 to TRBJ1-4, with a possible D match to TRBD1 (5 bases). The CDR3 has 15 residues. Trimming pared 3 bases from V and 0 bases from J, leaving 8 bases between. From germline, CDR1 is SGHAT and CDR2 FQNNGV.

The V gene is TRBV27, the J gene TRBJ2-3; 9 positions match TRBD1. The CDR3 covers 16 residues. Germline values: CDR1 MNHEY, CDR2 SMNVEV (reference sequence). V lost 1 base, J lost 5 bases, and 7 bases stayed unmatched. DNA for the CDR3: TGTGCCAGCAGTTTATGGGCACAGGGGGCTAAAGATACGCAGTATTTT. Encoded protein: CASSLWAQGAKDTQYF.

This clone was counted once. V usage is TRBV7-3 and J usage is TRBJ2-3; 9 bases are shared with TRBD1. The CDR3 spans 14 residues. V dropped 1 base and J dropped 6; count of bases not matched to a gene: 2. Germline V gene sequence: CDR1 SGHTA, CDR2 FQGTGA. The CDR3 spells CASSLNGQGDTQYF. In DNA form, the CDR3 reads TGTGCCAGCAGCTTAAATGGACAGGGGGATACGCAGTATTTT.

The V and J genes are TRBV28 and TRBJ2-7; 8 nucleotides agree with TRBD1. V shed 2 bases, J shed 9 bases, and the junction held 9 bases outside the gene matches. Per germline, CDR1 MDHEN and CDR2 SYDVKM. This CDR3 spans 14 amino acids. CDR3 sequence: CASSLGSRGQAQYF. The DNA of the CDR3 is TGTGCCAGCAGTTTAGGGTCCAGGGGGCAGGCGCAGTACTTC.

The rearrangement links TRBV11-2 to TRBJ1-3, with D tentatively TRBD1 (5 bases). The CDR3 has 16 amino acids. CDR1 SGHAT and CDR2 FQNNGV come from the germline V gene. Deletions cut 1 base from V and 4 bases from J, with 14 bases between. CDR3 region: CASSLVVTAGGNTIYF. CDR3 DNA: TGTGCCAGCAGCTTAGTTGTGACAGCGGGAGGAAACACCATATATTTT. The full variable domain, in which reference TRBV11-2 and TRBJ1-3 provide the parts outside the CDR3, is EAGVAQSPRYKIIEKRQSVAFWCNPISGHATLYWYQQILGQGPKLLIQFQNNGVVDDSQLPKDRFSAERLKGVDSTLKIQPAKLEDSAVYLCASSLVVTAGGNTIYFGEGSWLTVV.

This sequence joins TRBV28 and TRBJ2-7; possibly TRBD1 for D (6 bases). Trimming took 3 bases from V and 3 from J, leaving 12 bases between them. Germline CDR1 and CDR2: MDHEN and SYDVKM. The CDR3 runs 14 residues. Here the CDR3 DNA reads TGTGCCAGCAGTTTCCGGGACACAGACTACGAGCAGTACTTC. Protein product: CASSFRDTDYEQYF.

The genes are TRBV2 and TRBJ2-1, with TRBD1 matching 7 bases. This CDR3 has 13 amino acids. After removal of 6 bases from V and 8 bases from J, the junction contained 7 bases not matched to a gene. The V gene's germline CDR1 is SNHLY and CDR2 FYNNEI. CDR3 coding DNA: TGTGCCAGCAGCCAACAGGGGACGGATGAGCAGTTCTTC. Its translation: CASSQQGTDEQFF.

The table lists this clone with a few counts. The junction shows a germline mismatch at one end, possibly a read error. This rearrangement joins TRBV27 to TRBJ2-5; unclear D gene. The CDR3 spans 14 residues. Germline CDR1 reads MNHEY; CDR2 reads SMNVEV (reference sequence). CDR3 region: CASGYSLADQQLDF. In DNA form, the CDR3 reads TGTGCCAGCGGGTATTCGCTCGCAGACCAACAGTTAGACTTC.

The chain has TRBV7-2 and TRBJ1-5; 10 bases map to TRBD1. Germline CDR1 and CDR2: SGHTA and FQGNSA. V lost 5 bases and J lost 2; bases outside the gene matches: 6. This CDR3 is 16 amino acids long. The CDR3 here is CASSRTGGRGNQPQHF. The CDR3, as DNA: TGTGCCAGCAGCCGGACAGGGGGTAGGGGCAATCAGCCCCAGCATTTT.

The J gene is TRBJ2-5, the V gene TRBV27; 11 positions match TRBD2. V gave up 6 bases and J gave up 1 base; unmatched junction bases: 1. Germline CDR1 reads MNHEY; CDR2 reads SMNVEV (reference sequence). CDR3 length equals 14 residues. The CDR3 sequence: CASRGLAAQETQYF. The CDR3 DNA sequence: TGTGCCAGCAGGGGACTAGCGGCCCAAGAGACCCAGTACTTC.

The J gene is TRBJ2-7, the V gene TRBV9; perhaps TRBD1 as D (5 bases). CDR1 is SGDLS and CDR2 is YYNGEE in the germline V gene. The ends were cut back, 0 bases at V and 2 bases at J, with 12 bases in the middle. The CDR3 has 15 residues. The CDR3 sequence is CASSVGERGAYEQYF. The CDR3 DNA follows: TGTGCCAGCAGCGTAGGCGAAAGGGGCGCCTACGAGCAGTACTTC. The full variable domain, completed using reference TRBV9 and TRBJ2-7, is DSGVTQTPKHLITATGQRVTLRCSPRSGDLSVYWYQQSLDQGLQFLIQYYNGEERAKGNILERFSAQQFPDLHSELNLSSLELGDSALYFCASSVGERGAYEQYFGPGTRLTVT.